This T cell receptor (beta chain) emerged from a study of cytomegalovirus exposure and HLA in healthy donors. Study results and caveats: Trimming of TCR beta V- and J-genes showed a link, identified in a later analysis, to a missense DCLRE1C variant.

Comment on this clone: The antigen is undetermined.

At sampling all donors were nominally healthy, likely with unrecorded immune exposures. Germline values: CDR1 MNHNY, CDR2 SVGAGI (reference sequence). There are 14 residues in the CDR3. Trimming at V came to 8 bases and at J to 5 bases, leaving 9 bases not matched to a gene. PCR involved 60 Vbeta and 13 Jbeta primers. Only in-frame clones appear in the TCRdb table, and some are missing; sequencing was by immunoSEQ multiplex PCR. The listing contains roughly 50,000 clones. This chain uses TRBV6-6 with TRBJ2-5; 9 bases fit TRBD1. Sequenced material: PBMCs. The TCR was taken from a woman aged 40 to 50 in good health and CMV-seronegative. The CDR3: CASQGGTGPETQYF. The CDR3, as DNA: TGTGCCAGCCAAGGCGGGACAGGGCCCGAGACCCAGTACTTC.